The present T cell receptor (beta chain) was sequenced within a study of cytomegalovirus exposure and HLA in healthy donors. Study findings and constraints: Earlier results showed most TCR beta V segments being productive about 87% or about 30% of the time. With DRB1 most and HLA-C fewest, TCR association rates differed between HLA loci in a later analysis.

60 Vbeta and 13 Jbeta primers were used in PCR. Sequencing was performed with immunoSEQ multiplex PCR; in TCRdb, only in-frame clones are kept and a portion is missing. The sample has roughly 150,000 clones; approximately 81% are singletons. The trim removed 2 bases at V and 0 bases at J, leaving 4 bases unmatched. Germline V gives CDR1 MNHNS, CDR2 SASEGT. The CDR3 is made up of 15 amino acids. With respect to this clone: Its matching antigen is unknown.

Sequencing was done on a sample of PBMCs. This clonotype originated in a man between 18 and 29 years old in good health and CMV-seronegative. The chain joins TRBV6-1 to TRBJ2-7, with 7 bases that match TRBD2. The CDR3 loop reads CASSERGDGSYEQYF. The CDR3 DNA reads TGTGCCAGCAGTGAACGGGGGGACGGCTCCTACGAGCAGTACTTC.